A single T cell receptor beta chain is shown here with its context. These data come from a study of metastatic and nonmetastatic thyroid tumors. TCRdb reprocessed the PCR reads using MiXCR. Of some 29,000 clones in the sample, 3.5% to 4% were seen once. Patients had received no treatment of any kind before thyroid surgery. The receptor was isolated from a male donor with papillary thyroid cancer or a benign thyroid nodule (not recorded which). Some clones in this sample may be carry-over from other donors' samples. The sequenced sample was blood.

The CDR3 here is CSASIPVGREGGYTF. In DNA, the CDR3 is TGCAGTGCTAGTATTCCCGTTGGCCGAGAAGGCGGCTACACCTTC. The V gene is TRBV20-1, the J gene TRBJ1-2; D is undetermined. V lost 3 bases to trimming and J lost 8 bases, with 22 bases between them. Germline loops: CDR1 DFQATT, CDR2 SNEGSKA (reference sequence). The CDR3 has 15 amino acids.